This entry features one T cell receptor beta chain sequence. The antigen is unknown. This sample is drawn from a study of cytomegalovirus exposure and HLA in healthy donors. The study, taken as a whole, reports: Within a later analysis, the majority of CMV-associated TCR beta chains appeared HLA-restricted. There were around 160 TCR beta chains listed as cytomegalovirus-associated.

PCR involved 60 Vbeta and 13 Jbeta primers. Sequenced by immunoSEQ multiplex PCR; TCRdb stores in-frame clones only, minus some. This sample has around 84,000 clones, with around 85% found just once. The CDR3 totals 14 residues. Germline V gene lookup returns CDR1 SNHLY and CDR2 FYNNEI. Losses at the gene ends were 5 bases for V and 5 bases for J; bases not matched to a gene: 6. The rearrangement links TRBV2 to TRBJ2-5, with 9 bases lining up with TRBD1. Sequenced material: PBMCs. This TCR was sampled from a human donor in good health. The CDR3 loop is CASSQGTGRETQYF. DNA of the CDR3: TGTGCCAGCAGTCAAGGGACAGGGCGGGAGACCCAGTACTTC.